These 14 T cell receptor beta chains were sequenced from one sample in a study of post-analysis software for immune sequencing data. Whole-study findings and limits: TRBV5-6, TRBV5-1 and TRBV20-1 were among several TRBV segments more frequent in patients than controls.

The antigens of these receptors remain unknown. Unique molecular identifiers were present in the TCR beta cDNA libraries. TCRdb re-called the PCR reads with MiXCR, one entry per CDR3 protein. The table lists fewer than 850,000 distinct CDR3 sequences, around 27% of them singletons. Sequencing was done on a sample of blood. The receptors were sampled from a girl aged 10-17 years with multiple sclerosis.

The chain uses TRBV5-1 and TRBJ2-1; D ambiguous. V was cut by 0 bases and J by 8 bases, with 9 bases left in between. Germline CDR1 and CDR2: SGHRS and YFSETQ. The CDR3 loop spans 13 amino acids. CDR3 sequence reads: CASSLAKSDEQFF. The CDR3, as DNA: TGCGCCAGCAGCTTGGCAAAGTCGGATGAGCAGTTCTTC.

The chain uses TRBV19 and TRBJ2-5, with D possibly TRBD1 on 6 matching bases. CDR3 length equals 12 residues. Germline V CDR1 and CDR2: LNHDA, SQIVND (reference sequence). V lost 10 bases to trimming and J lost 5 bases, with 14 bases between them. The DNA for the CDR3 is TGTGCCACCAAACAGGGTGGTGAGACCCAGTACTTC. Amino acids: CATKQGGETQYF.

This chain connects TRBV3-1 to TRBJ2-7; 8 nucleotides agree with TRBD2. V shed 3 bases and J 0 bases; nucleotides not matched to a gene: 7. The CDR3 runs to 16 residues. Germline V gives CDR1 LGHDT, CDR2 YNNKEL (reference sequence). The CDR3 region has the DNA TGTGCCAGCAGCCATCTTAGCGGGACCATCTCCTACGAGCAGTACTTC. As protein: CASSHLSGTISYEQYF.

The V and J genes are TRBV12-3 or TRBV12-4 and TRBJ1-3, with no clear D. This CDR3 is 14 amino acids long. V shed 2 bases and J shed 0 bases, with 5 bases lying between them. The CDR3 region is CASSLTSSGNTIYF. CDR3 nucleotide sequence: TGTGCCAGCAGTTTAACATCCTCTGGAAACACCATATATTTT.

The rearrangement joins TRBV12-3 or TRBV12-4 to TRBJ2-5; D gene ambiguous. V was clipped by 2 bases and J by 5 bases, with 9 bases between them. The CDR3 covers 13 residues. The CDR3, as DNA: TGTGCCAGCAGTTTAAGGGTGAAGGAGACCCAGTACTTC. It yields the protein CASSLRVKETQYF.

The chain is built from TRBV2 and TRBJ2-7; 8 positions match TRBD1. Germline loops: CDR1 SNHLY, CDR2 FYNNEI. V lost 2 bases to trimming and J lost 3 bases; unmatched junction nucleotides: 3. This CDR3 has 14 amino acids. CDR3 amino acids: CASSETDRDYEQYF. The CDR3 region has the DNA TGTGCCAGCAGTGAAACGGACAGGGACTACGAGCAGTACTTC.

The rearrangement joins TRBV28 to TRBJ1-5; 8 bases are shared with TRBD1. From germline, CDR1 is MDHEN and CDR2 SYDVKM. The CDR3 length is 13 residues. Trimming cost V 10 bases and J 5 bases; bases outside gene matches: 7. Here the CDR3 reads CANSDRGYQPQHF. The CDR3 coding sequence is TGTGCCAACAGCGACAGGGGTTATCAGCCCCAGCATTTT. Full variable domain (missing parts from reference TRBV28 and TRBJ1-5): DVKVTQSSRYLVKRTGEKVFLECVQDMDHENMFWYRQDPGLGLRLIYFSYDVKMKEKGDIPEGYSVSREKKERFSLILESASTNQTSMYLCANSDRGYQPQHFGDGTRLSIL.

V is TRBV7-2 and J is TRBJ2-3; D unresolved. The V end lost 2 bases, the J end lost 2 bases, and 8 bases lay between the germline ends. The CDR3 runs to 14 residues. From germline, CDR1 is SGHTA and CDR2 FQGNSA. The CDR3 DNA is TGTGCCAGCAGCTTACCCCACAACACAGATACGCAGTATTTT. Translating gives CASSLPHNTDTQYF.

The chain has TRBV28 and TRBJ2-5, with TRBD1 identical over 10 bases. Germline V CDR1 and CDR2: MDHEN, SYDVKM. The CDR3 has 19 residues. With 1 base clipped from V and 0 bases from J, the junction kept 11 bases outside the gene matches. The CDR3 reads CASSLFFGTGVEYQETQYF. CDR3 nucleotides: TGTGCCAGCAGTTTATTTTTCGGGACAGGGGTGGAGTACCAAGAGACCCAGTACTTC.

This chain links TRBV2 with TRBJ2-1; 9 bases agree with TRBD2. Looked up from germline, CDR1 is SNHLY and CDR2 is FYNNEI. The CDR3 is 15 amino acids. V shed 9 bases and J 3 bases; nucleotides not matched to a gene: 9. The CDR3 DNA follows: TGTGCCAGAAGGGCTAGCGGGGCACTCTACAATGAGCAGTTCTTC. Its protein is CARRASGALYNEQFF. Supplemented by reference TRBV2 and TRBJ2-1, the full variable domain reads EPEVTQTPSHQVTQMGQEVILRCVPISNHLYFYWYRQILGQKVEFLVSFYNNEISEKSEIFDDQFSVERPDGSNFTLKIRSTKLEDSAMYFCARRASGALYNEQFFGPGTRLTVL.

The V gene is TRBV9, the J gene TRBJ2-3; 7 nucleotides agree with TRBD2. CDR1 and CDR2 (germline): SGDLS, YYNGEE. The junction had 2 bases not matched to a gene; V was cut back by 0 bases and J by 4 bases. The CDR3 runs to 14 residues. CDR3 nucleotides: TGTGCCAGCAGCGTAGCTACTAGCGCAGATACGCAGTATTTT. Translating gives CASSVATSADTQYF.

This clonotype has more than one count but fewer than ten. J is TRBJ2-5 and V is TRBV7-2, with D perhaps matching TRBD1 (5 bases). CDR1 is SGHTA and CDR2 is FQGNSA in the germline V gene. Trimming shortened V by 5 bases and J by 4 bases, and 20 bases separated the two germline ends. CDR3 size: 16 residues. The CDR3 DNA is TGTGCCAGCAGCCTATCCGCCTCTAGGGGTCGAGAGACCCAGTACTTC. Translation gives CASSLSASRGRETQYF.

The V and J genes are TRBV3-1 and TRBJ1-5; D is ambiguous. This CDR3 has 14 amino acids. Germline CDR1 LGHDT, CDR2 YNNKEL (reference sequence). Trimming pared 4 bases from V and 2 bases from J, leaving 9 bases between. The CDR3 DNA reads TGTGCCAGCAGCCCCGAGGCAGGCAATCAGCCCCAGCATTTT. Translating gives CASSPEAGNQPQHF.

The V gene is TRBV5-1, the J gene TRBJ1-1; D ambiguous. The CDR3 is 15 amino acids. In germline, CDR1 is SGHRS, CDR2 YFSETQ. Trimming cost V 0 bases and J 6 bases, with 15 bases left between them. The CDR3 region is CASSLAGGSRAEAFF. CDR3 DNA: TGCGCCAGCAGCTTGGCCGGAGGGAGTCGCGCTGAAGCTTTCTTT.